This T cell receptor beta chain was observed in a study of blood T cell repertoires in COVID-19. This CDR3 is built from 13 residues. CDR1 SGHDN and CDR2 FVKESK come from the germline V gene. The V end was cut by 4 bases, the J end by 7 bases, with 13 bases between. The assay was immunoSEQ multiplex PCR, and TCRdb's table has in-frame clones only and misses some. The sample has tens of thousands of clones, about 76% seen once. The receptor comes from a human donor with active or convalescent COVID-19. The donor label of this sample is uncertain. The sequenced sample was peripheral blood. The gene calls are TRBV14 and TRBJ1-2; D might be TRBD1 (5 bases). The CDR3 spells CASSPGTGGGYTF. DNA for the CDR3: TGTGCCAGCAGCCCCGGGACGGGAGGTGGCTACACCTTC. Full variable domain (rest looked up from reference TRBV14 and TRBJ1-2): EAGVTQFPSHSVIEKGQTVTLRCDPISGHDNLYWYRRVMGKEIKFLLHFVKESKQDESGMPNNRFLAERTGGTYSTLKVQPAELEDSGVYFCASSPGTGGGYTFGSGTRLTVV.